Given below is one T cell receptor (beta chain) in context. Its antigen remains unknown. TCRdb's table, derived via immunoSEQ multiplex PCR, lists solely in-frame clones and lacks some. The sample has fewer than 40,000 clones; about 79% are singletons. The data derive from a study of Tregs in tolerant kidney transplant recipients. As for the study in general: Antibodies separated recipient from donor cells.

Notes on the study in general: Findings come from small patient numbers and require larger validation.

The sequencing input was Tregs from blood cultured with allogeneic cells. This TCR was recovered from a human donor in good health.

The CDR3 DNA reads as TGCGCCAGCAGCTTCGACGCGAGCTCCTATAATTCACCCCTCCACTTT. It encodes CASSFDASSYNSPLHF. The chain combines TRBV5-1 with TRBJ1-6; D is unclear. Germline CDR1 and CDR2: SGHRS and YFSETQ. With 2 bases removed from V and 0 bases from J, the gap between germline ends came to 9 bases. This CDR3 contains 16 residues.